A single sample is the source of the 30 T cell receptor beta chains below, sequenced in a study of T cell responses to AZD1222 COVID-19 vaccine. Produced via immunoSEQ multiplex PCR; TCRdb's table is partial and in-frame only. The sample includes approximately 140,000 clones, around 91% of them seen just once. Sequenced here: peripheral blood, sampled 28 days after the second AZD1222 dose. These receptors came from an adult who received the AZD1222 COVID-19 vaccine.

V usage is TRBV28 and J usage is TRBJ1-2; 9 bases map to TRBD1. This CDR3 is built from 14 residues. The V gene's germline CDR1 is MDHEN and CDR2 SYDVKM. V trimming: 6 bases; J trimming: 8 bases; junction bases outside the gene matches: 10. The CDR3: CASSLSQGARGYTF. CDR3 sequence (DNA): TGTGCCAGCAGCCTCTCACAGGGGGCGAGAGGCTACACCTTC.

The chain has TRBV11-2 and TRBJ1-3, with no clear D. Deletions cut 7 bases from V and 0 bases from J, with 7 bases between. Germline V gives CDR1 SGHAT, CDR2 FQNNGV. CDR3 length equals 13 residues. CDR3 residues: CASKTSSGNTIYF. The CDR3 DNA reads as TGTGCCAGCAAAACCAGCTCTGGAAACACCATATATTTT. Full variable domain (rest looked up from reference TRBV11-2 and TRBJ1-3): EAGVAQSPRYKIIEKRQSVAFWCNPISGHATLYWYQQILGQGPKLLIQFQNNGVVDDSQLPKDRFSAERLKGVDSTLKIQPAKLEDSAVYLCASKTSSGNTIYFGEGSWLTVV.

The chain recombines TRBV4-1 with TRBJ1-1, with D unclear. CDR1 and CDR2 from the germline V gene are MGHRA and YSYEKL. The V end was cut by 4 bases, the J end by 0 bases, with 6 bases between. The CDR3 runs to 13 residues. CDR3 in DNA: TGCGCCAGCAGCCCGGGTATGAACACTGAAGCTTTCTTT. Protein: CASSPGMNTEAFF.

The chain employs TRBV6-1 and TRBJ1-6; 10 nucleotides match TRBD1. Germline loops: CDR1 MNHNS, CDR2 SASEGT. The CDR3 is 13 amino acids. The trim removed 4 bases at V and 10 bases at J, leaving 1 base unmatched. CDR3: CASSGQGASPLHF. The CDR3 DNA reads TGTGCCAGCAGTGGACAGGGGGCGTCACCCCTCCACTTT.

This clone was seen just once. V and J are TRBV24-1 and TRBJ1-1; no definite D call. Germline V gene lookup returns CDR1 KGHDR and CDR2 SFDVKD. The ends were cut back, 4 bases at V and 0 bases at J, with 5 bases in the middle. The CDR3 consists of 13 residues. The CDR3 region is CATSDTLNTEAFF. The DNA for the CDR3 is TGTGCCACCAGTGACACTTTGAACACTGAAGCTTTCTTT.

The chain couples TRBV5-4 to TRBJ1-1, with TRBD1 identical over 7 bases. Germline V lookup: CDR1 SGHNT, CDR2 YYREEE (reference sequence). J gave up 10 bases and V 0 bases, and 9 bases lay outside the gene matches. The CDR3 is 14 residues long. The CDR3 DNA is TGTGCCAGCAGCTTGGAAGGAACAGGGGTGGGAGCTTTCTTT. Protein sequence: CASSLEGTGVGAFF.

The chain links TRBV28 to TRBJ1-2; D unresolved. Germline V gene sequence: CDR1 MDHEN, CDR2 SYDVKM. CDR3 length: 12 amino acids. Trimming took off 8 bases at V and 6 bases at J, with 13 bases between the two ends. DNA for the CDR3: TGTGCCAGCTATACCACGGGGAATGGCTACACCTTC. It is translated as CASYTTGNGYTF.

This rearrangement joins TRBV19 to TRBJ1-2, with TRBD1 as a possible D gene (6 bases). V was trimmed by 3 bases and J by 4 bases, leaving 12 bases between them. Germline values: CDR1 LNHDA, CDR2 SQIVND (reference sequence). The CDR3 has 14 amino acids. DNA of the CDR3: TGTGCCAGTAGTATGGTACAGGGTCGCTATGGCTACACCTTC. Residues: CASSMVQGRYGYTF. The whole variable domain, filled in from reference TRBV19 and TRBJ1-2, reads DGGITQSPKYLFRKEGQNVTLSCEQNLNHDAMYWYRQDPGQGLRLIYYSQIVNDFQKGDIAEGYSVSREKKESFPLTVTSAQKNPTAFYLCASSMVQGRYGYTFGSGTRLTVV.

The V and J genes are TRBV27 and TRBJ2-2; 8 nucleotides align to TRBD1. After removal of 7 bases from V and 1 base from J, the junction contained 8 bases not matched to a gene. The V gene's germline CDR1 is MNHEY and CDR2 SMNVEV (reference sequence). This CDR3 has 16 amino acids. The CDR3 DNA reads TGTGCCAGCACCCCCTCCGGGACAGGGAACACCGGGGAGCTGTTTTTT. It encodes CASTPSGTGNTGELFF.

V is TRBV30 and J is TRBJ2-3, with D perhaps assigned TRBD1 or TRBD2 (5 bases each). Germline V CDR1 and CDR2: GTSNPN, SVGIG (reference sequence). CDR3 size: 14 residues. V shed 2 bases and J shed 2 bases, with 11 bases lying between them. The CDR3 is CAWSTWGITDTQYF. In DNA form, the CDR3 reads TGTGCCTGGAGTACCTGGGGGATCACAGATACGCAGTATTTT. Together with reference TRBV30 and TRBJ2-3, the CDR3 gives the full variable domain: SQTIHQWPATLVQPVGSPLSLECTVEGTSNPNLYWYRQAAGRGLQLLFYSVGIGQISSEVPQNLSASRPQDRQFILSSKKLLLSDSGFYLCAWSTWGITDTQYFGPGTRLTVL.

V and J are TRBV2 and TRBJ1-2, with D unclear. The germline V and J ends were trimmed by 6 bases and 4 bases, with 9 bases remaining between them. Germline V gives CDR1 SNHLY, CDR2 FYNNEI. The CDR3 contains 12 residues. The CDR3 reads CASSPGPYGYTF. As DNA, the CDR3 is TGTGCCAGCAGCCCGGGCCCCTATGGCTACACCTTC.

This chain links TRBV30 with TRBJ1-1; the D is unclear. Per germline, CDR1 GTSNPN and CDR2 SVGIG (reference sequence). The CDR3 runs to 14 residues. V shed 2 bases and J shed 4 bases, with 14 bases lying between them. The CDR3 region has the DNA TGTGCCTGGAGTAGGAGTCCGTCGCGCACTGAAGCTTTCTTT. Its translation is CAWSRSPSRTEAFF.

This clone was recorded once. The chain employs TRBV28 and TRBJ2-7; TRBD1 is a possible D gene (6 bases). Trimming stripped 6 bases from V and 1 base from J, with 22 bases between. Per germline, CDR1 MDHEN and CDR2 SYDVKM. The CDR3 runs to 17 residues. CDR3 amino acids: CASRKGDFRDTSYEQYV. CDR3 coding DNA: TGTGCCAGCAGAAAAGGCGACTTCCGGGACACGTCCTACGAGCAGTACGTC.

The chain carries TRBV6-1 and TRBJ2-7, with TRBD2 as a possible D gene (6 bases). The V end was cut by 1 base, the J end by 1 base, with 14 bases between. Germline loops: CDR1 MNHNS, CDR2 SASEGT. This CDR3 is 16 amino acids long. CDR3 in DNA: TGTGCCAGCAGTGAAGGGGGACGGGGAGGATCCTACGAGCAGTACTTC. The encoded protein is CASSEGGRGGSYEQYF.

The chain has TRBV27 and TRBJ2-1; 9 bases are a match to TRBD2. V was pared by 2 bases and J by 5 bases, with 1 base of the junction left unmatched. The CDR3 extends over 14 amino acids. CDR1 is MNHEY, CDR2 SMNVEV, per germline (reference sequence). The chain's CDR3 is CASSLPSGDNEQFF. CDR3 sequence (DNA): TGTGCCAGCAGTTTACCTAGCGGGGACAATGAGCAGTTCTTC.

The rearrangement uses TRBV24-1 and TRBJ2-3, with TRBD2 identical over 14 bases. V shed 3 bases, J shed 4 bases, and the junction held 11 bases outside the gene matches. Germline CDR1 is KGHDR and CDR2 is SFDVKD. This CDR3 has 19 amino acids. In DNA form, the CDR3 reads TGTGCCACCAGTGATCGGGGGACTAGCGGGGGTCTAGAGGCAGATACGCAGTATTTT. This translates into CATSDRGTSGGLEADTQYF.

This rearrangement joins TRBV12-3 or TRBV12-4 to TRBJ2-1; D uncertain. This CDR3 is built from 11 residues. Deletions cut 3 bases from V and 7 bases from J, with 4 bases between. CDR3 in amino acids: CASSFGNEQFF. The DNA of the CDR3 is TGTGCCAGCAGTTTTGGAAATGAGCAGTTCTTC.

This sequence joins TRBV19 and TRBJ1-1; a possible D gene is TRBD1 (6 bases). V lost 6 bases and J lost 3, with 14 bases in between. Germline V lookup: CDR1 LNHDA, CDR2 SQIVND (reference sequence). The CDR3 spans 14 residues. The CDR3 DNA reads TGTGCCAGTAGAAGGAGGGGGTTAGACACTGAAGCTTTCTTT. Its protein product is CASRRRGLDTEAFF. Drawing the rest from reference TRBV19 and TRBJ1-1, the complete variable domain is DGGITQSPKYLFRKEGQNVTLSCEQNLNHDAMYWYRQDPGQGLRLIYYSQIVNDFQKGDIAEGYSVSREKKESFPLTVTSAQKNPTAFYLCASRRRGLDTEAFFGQGTRLTVV.

This chain connects TRBV27 to TRBJ2-7; TRBD1 matches at 8 bases. After removal of 4 bases from V and 6 bases from J, the junction contained 11 bases not matched to a gene. The CDR3 spans 15 residues. Germline-derived CDR1 and CDR2 are MNHEY and SMNVEV (reference sequence). The CDR3 sequence: CASSSRTGYMSEQYV. The CDR3 bases are TGTGCCAGCAGTTCTCGGACAGGGTATATGAGCGAGCAGTACGTC.

The chain links TRBV29-1 to TRBJ1-5; a possible D gene is TRBD1 (5 bases). Trimming removed 2 bases from V and 4 bases from J, with 12 bases in between. This CDR3 is 14 amino acids long. CDR1 is SQVTM and CDR2 is ANQGSEA in the germline V gene. The CDR3 DNA follows: TGCAGCGTTGAAATGGCGGGGGGAAATCAGCCCCAGCATTTT. It yields the protein CSVEMAGGNQPQHF.

The chain has TRBV14 and TRBJ1-2; unclear D gene. The length of the CDR3 is 16 residues. Germline loops: CDR1 SGHDN, CDR2 FVKESK. The V gene lost 2 bases and the J gene lost 4 bases, with 17 bases spanning the gap. As DNA, the CDR3 is TGTGCCAGCAGCCAACTCGGTGGCGTACGTGCCTATGGCTACACCTTC. The encoded protein is CASSQLGGVRAYGYTF.

This clone occurred once. The chain has TRBV25-1 and TRBJ1-1; a possible D gene is TRBD1 (5 bases). Germline V gene lookup returns CDR1 MGHDK and CDR2 SYGVNS. This CDR3 is built from 17 residues. Between the trimmed V and J ends, which lost 1 base and 1 base, there was a span of 16 bases. DNA for the CDR3: TGTGCCAGCAGTGAATTCTTTGCGACGGGGGGGAACACTGAAGCTTTCTTT. As protein: CASSEFFATGGNTEAFF.

The gene calls are TRBV6-2 or TRBV6-3 and TRBJ1-1; possibly TRBD1 for D (6 bases). The CDR3 totals 15 residues. The V end lost 0 bases, the J end lost 1 base, and 9 bases lay between the germline ends. Germline values: CDR1 MNHEY, CDR2 SVGEGT. CDR3 in amino acids: CASSYSDRRNTEAFF. CDR3 nucleotide sequence: TGTGCCAGCAGTTACTCGGACAGACGGAACACTGAAGCTTTCTTT.

V is TRBV5-6 and J is TRBJ1-2, with D hard to call. CDR1 and CDR2 from the germline V gene are SGHDT and YYEEEE. Trimming removed 2 bases from V and 5 bases from J, with 7 bases in between. The CDR3 consists of 12 residues. The CDR3 reads CASSFRAYGYTF. The DNA of the CDR3 is TGTGCCAGCAGCTTCCGGGCTTATGGCTACACCTTC.

The J gene is TRBJ1-2, the V gene TRBV19; 7 bases map to TRBD1. The CDR3 extends over 17 amino acids. Germline lookup yields CDR1 LNHDA and CDR2 SQIVND (reference sequence). After removal of 4 bases from V and 2 bases from J, the junction contained 13 bases not matched to a gene. CDR3 in amino acids: CASSTEQGSHLNYGYTF. The CDR3 DNA is TGTGCCAGTAGTACCGAACAGGGGTCCCATCTCAACTATGGCTACACCTTC.

The chain uses TRBV3-1 (or the pseudogene TRBV3-2) and TRBJ2-2, with TRBD1 identical over 7 bases. From germline, CDR1 is LGHDT and CDR2 YNNKEL (reference sequence). This CDR3 region has 14 residues. V shed 1 base, J shed 8 bases, and the junction held 4 bases outside the gene matches. Written as DNA, the CDR3 is TGTGCCAGCAGCCAAGGACAGGGAGTAGGGGAGCTGTTTTTT. It translates to CASSQGQGVGELFF.

The chain links TRBV5-6 to TRBJ1-2; D gene unclear. This CDR3 has 14 residues. The V gene's germline CDR1 is SGHDT and CDR2 YYEEEE. The V end lost 1 base, the J end lost 2 bases, and 9 bases lay between the germline ends. The CDR3 is CASSLKERNYGYTF. The CDR3 coding sequence is TGTGCCAGCAGCTTGAAGGAGAGGAACTATGGCTACACCTTC. Filled out from reference TRBV5-6 and TRBJ1-2, the complete variable domain reads DAGVTQSPTHLIKTRGQQVTLRCSPKSGHDTVSWYQQALGQGPQFIFQYYEEEERQRGNFPDRFSGHQFPNYSSELNVNALLLGDSALYLCASSLKERNYGYTFGSGTRLTVV.

The chain links TRBV11-2 to TRBJ2-1; D gene ambiguous. V was trimmed by 4 bases and J by 9 bases, leaving 7 bases between them. Germline V lookup: CDR1 SGHAT, CDR2 FQNNGV. The CDR3 is 11 residues long. CDR3 amino acids: CASSYSFEQFF. The DNA for the CDR3 is TGTGCCAGCAGCTACAGCTTTGAGCAGTTCTTC.

The V call is TRBV28, the J call TRBJ1-2, with D possibly TRBD1 on 6 matching bases. The CDR3 extends over 14 amino acids. Per the germline V gene, CDR1 is MDHEN and CDR2 is SYDVKM. V was cut by 6 bases and J by 2 bases, with 13 bases left in between. The CDR3 DNA reads TGTGCCAGCAGCCCCATTGACAGGAACTATGGCTACACCTTC. This sequence encodes CASSPIDRNYGYTF.

The V gene is TRBV20-1, the J gene TRBJ1-1; 8 nucleotides align to TRBD1. Germline loops: CDR1 DFQATT, CDR2 SNEGSKA (reference sequence). With V trimmed by 5 bases and J by 8 bases, 4 bases remained unmatched. The CDR3 has 11 residues. The CDR3 DNA reads TGCAGTGCTTTCCGGGACAGGGAAGCTTTCTTT. Amino acid sequence: CSAFRDREAFF.